The 3 T cell receptor beta chains given below trace back to one sample, sequenced in a study of cytomegalovirus exposure and HLA in healthy donors. PCR was performed using 60 Vbeta and 13 Jbeta primers. Clones were sequenced by immunoSEQ multiplex PCR, and TCRdb holds only the in-frame ones, with some missing. The sample shows roughly 120,000 clones, approximately 81% of them seen only once. The specimen sequenced was PBMCs. The receptors originated from a man aged 18 to 30 in good health and CMV-seronegative.

V and J are TRBV7-2 and TRBJ2-7, with 15 bases fitting TRBD2. Germline CDR1 SGHTA, CDR2 FQGNSA. The CDR3 length is 15 residues. The J segment lost 11 bases and the V segment lost 5 bases, leaving 10 bases of the junction unmatched. CDR3 residues: CASSPGLAGGSFEYF. CDR3 coding DNA: TGTGCCAGCAGCCCGGGACTAGCGGGAGGATCGTTTGAGTACTTC.

J is TRBJ1-1 and V is TRBV28; D might be TRBD1 (6 bases). The CDR3 has 15 amino acids. V was trimmed by 5 bases and J by 8 bases, leaving 21 bases between them. CDR1 MDHEN and CDR2 SYDVKM come from the germline V gene. The CDR3 DNA is TGTGCCAGCAGTACTGACTGGGGGGGCCCCTCCGAAGCTTTCTTT. As protein: CASSTDWGGPSEAFF. The full variable domain, completed using reference TRBV28 and TRBJ1-1, is DVKVTQSSRYLVKRTGEKVFLECVQDMDHENMFWYRQDPGLGLRLIYFSYDVKMKEKGDIPEGYSVSREKKERFSLILESASTNQTSMYLCASSTDWGGPSEAFFGQGTRLTVV.

This clone appeared a few times. Only one base separates this from a far larger clonotype, so it likely reflects a read error. The same CDR3 arises from other DNA sequences in this sample as well. The V gene is TRBV4-1, the J gene TRBJ2-1; the D gene is possibly TRBD2 (6 bases). The CDR3 runs to 16 residues. Germline V lookup: CDR1 MGHRA, CDR2 YSYEKL. V was clipped by 0 bases and J by 5 bases, with 14 bases between them. CDR3 amino acids: CASSQETGEPHNEQFF. Written as DNA, the CDR3 is TGCGCCAGCAGCCAAGAAACGGGAGAGCCCCACAATGAGCAGTTCTTC.